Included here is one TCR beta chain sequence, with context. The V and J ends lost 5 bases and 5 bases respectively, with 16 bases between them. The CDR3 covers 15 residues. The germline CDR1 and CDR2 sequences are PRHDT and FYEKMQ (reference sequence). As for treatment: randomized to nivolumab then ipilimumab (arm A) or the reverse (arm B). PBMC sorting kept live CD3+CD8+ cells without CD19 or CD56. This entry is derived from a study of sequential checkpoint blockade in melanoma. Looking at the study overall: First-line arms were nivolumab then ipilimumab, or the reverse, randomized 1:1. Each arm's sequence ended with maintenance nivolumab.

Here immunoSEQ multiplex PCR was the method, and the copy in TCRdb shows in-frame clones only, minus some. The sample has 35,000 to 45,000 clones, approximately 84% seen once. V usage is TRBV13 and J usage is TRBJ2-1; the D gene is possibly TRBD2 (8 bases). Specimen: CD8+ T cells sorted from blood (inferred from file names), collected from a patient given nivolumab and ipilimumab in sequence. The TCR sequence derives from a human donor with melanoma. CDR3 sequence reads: CASSDSGGTDNEQFF. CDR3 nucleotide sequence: TGTGCCAGCAGCGACTCGGGGGGGACAGACAATGAGCAGTTCTTC.